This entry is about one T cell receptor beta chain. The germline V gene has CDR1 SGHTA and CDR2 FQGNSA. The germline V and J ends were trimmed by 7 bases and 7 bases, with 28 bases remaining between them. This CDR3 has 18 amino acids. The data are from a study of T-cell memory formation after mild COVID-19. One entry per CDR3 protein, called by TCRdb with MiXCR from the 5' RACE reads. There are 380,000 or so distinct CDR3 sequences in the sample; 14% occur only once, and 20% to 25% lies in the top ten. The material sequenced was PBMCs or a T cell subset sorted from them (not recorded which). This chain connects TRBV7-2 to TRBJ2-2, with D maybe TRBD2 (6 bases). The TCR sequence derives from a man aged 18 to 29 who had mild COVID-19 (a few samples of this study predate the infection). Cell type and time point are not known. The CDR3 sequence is CASTIQATTSNVIGELFF. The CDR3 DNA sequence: TGTGCCAGCACCATTCAGGCCACGACTAGTAATGTAATCGGGGAGCTGTTTTTT.